This is a list of T cell receptor beta chains from one sample in a study of human T cells and chemical hapten exposure. From the RACE reads, TCRdb called clonotypes with MiXCR, one entry per CDR3 protein. The sample consists of 100,000 to 150,000 distinct CDR3 sequences, approximately 13% of them appearing once. This sample comprised whole blood, obtained in connection with sensitization to the hapten diphenylcyclopropenone (DPC). Source of these receptors: a woman aged 18-29 years with alopecia areata. Some clones in this sample may be carry-over from other donors' samples. Both conserved end residues are part of each CDR3. Clone size is shown for a subset of rows, as once, few, many or a class of expanded clone.

cdr3_aa | j_call | v_call | clone_size
CASVWGGTGELFF | TRBJ2-2 | TRBV7-9 | few
CASSLSLSGNTIYF | TRBJ1-3 | TRBV7-2 | many
CSARFGTGNSPLHF | TRBJ1-6 | TRBV20-1 | few
CATSGTGANTGELFF | TRBJ2-2 | TRBV24-1 | NA
CASSFQPPGQGHYGYTF | TRBJ1-2 | TRBV7-2 | few
CASSLRRGVEDTQYF | TRBJ2-3 | TRBV27 | NA
CASSLAWTGSNEQFF | TRBJ2-1 | TRBV12-3/TRBV12-4 | many
CASSIRDRRTGELFF | TRBJ2-2 | TRBV5-1 | few
CASSLERDSLYRGRSYNEQFF | TRBJ2-1 | TRBV7-8 | NA
CASSPDGGRGGQTQYF | TRBJ2-5 | TRBV11-2 | NA
CASSPFLFEARDRGEKLFF | TRBJ1-4 | TRBV7-6 | NA
CASSSSPGSFDEQFF | TRBJ2-1 | TRBV11-2 | NA
CASSLDRRKGRDSPLHF | TRBJ1-6 | TRBV11-2 | many
CASSPGTETYNEQFF | TRBJ2-1 | TRBV3-1 | NA
CARPTRDEQFF | TRBJ2-1 | TRBV6-2/TRBV6-3 | NA
CASSGQPDRAVYGYTF | TRBJ1-2 | TRBV9 | few
CASSYARTGGNGYTF | TRBJ1-2 | TRBV6-6 | NA
CASSLQGASTDTQYF | TRBJ2-3 | TRBV28 | many